This T cell receptor beta chain was sequenced for a study of neurological immune-mediated disorders. TCRdb re-analysed the 5' RACE reads in MiXCR, keeping a single row per CDR3 protein. The sample shows some 48,000 distinct CDR3 sequences, approximately 5.8% of them seen only once. General study results and limits: Phylogenetic grouping assigned the repertoires of 18 of 34 multiple sclerosis patients to a single cluster of related CDR3 sequences. This cluster may be a repertoire-level signature.

This clonotype was picked up many times. Antigen specificity is unknown. The sample comprised CD4+ T cells from blood. The sequence was obtained from a woman between 18 and 30 years old with multiple sclerosis.

As DNA, the CDR3 is TGTGCCAGCAGCCCAGGACATGAGCAGTTCTTC. The encoded protein is CASSPGHEQFF. V usage is TRBV3-1 and J usage is TRBJ2-1; D ambiguous. The ends were cut back, 4 bases at V and 8 bases at J, with 6 bases in the middle. CDR1 is LGHDT and CDR2 is YNNKEL in the germline V gene (reference sequence). This CDR3 region has 11 residues.